A single T cell receptor beta chain is shown here with its context. The data were taken from a study of blood T cell repertoires in COVID-19. At the level of the study: PBMCs, B-cell-depleted T cells, or T cells were the source of the cDNA or gDNA that made up the material.

The CDR3 is made up of 14 amino acids. V gave up 3 bases and J gave up 4 bases, with 11 bases separating them. Germline V CDR1 and CDR2: SGDLS, YYNGEE. Per the original methods: By means of reference gene primer amplification, nucleated cell counts were estimated. The table came from immunoSEQ multiplex PCR; TCRdb's copy has only in-frame clones and leaves some out. That table furnishes V, J and clone size, whereas the DNA furnished D and trimming. The sample holds some 260,000 clones, around nine tenths seen once. The clonotype comes from a woman aged 40 to 50 who had recovered from COVID-19. The material sequenced was peripheral blood. The rearrangement uses TRBV9 and TRBJ1-3; TRBD1 might be the D (6 bases). The CDR3 DNA is TGTGCCAGCAGCGCGACAGGAGACGGAAACACCATATATTTT. Protein product: CASSATGDGNTIYF.